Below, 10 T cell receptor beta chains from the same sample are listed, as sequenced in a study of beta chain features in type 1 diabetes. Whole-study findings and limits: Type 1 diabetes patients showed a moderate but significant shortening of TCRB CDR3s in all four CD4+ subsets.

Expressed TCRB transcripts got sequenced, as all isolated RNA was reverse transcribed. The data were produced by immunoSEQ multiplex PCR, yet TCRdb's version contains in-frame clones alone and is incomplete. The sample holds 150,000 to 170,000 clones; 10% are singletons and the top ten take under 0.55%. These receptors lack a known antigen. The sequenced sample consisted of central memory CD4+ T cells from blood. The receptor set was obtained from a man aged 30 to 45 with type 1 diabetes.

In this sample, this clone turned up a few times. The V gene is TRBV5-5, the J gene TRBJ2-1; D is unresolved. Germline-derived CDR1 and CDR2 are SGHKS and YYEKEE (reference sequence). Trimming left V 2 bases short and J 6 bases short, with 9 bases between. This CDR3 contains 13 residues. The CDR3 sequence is CASSLELSNEQFF. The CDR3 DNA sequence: TGTGCCAGCAGCTTAGAGCTGTCCAATGAGCAGTTCTTC.

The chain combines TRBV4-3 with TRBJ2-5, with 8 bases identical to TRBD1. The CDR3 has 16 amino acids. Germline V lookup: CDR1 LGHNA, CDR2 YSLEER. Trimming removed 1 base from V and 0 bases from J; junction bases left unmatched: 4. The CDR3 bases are TGCGCCAGCAGCCAAGGGGACAGGAGAAACCAAGAGACCCAGTACTTC. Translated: CASSQGDRRNQETQYF.

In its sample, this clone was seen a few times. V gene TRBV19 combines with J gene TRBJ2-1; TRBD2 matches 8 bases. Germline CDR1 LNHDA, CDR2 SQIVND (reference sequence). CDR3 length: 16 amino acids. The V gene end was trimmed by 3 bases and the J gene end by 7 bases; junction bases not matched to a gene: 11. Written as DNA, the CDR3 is TGTGCCAGTAGTATGTACATCGGGACTAGGGCTAATGAGCAGTTCTTC. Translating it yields CASSMYIGTRANEQFF.

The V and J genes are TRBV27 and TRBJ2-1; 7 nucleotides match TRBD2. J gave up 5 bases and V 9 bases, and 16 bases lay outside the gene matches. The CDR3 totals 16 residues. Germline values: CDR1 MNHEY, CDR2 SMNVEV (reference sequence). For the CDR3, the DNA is TGTGCCAGGGTGGGGGTTGAGGGCGGGGGACACAATGAGCAGTTCTTC. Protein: CARVGVEGGGHNEQFF.

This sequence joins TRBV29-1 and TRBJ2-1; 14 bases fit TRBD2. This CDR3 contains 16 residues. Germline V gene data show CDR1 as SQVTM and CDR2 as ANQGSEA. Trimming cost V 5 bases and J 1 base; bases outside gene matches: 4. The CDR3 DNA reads TGCAGCGTTTTGGGACTAGCGGGAGTATCCTACAATGAGCAGTTCTTC. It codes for CSVLGLAGVSYNEQFF.

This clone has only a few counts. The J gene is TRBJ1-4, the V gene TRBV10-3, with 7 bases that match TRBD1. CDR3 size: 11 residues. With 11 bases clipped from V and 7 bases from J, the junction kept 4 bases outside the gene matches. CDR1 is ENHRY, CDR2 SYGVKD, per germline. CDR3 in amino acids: CAHRGSEKLFF. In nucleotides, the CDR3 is TGTGCCCACAGGGGTAGTGAAAAACTGTTTTTT.

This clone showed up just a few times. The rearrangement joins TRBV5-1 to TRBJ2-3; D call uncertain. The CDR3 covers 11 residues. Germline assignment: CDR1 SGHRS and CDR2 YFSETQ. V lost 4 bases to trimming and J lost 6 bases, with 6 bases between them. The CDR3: CASSQVDTQYF. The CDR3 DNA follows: TGCGCCAGCAGCCAGGTGGATACGCAGTATTTT.

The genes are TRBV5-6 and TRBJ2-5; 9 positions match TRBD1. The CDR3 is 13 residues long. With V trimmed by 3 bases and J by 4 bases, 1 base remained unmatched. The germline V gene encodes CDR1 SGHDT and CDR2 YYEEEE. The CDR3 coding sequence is TGTGCCAGCAGCTCGGACAGGGGAGAGACCCAGTACTTC. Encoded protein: CASSSDRGETQYF.

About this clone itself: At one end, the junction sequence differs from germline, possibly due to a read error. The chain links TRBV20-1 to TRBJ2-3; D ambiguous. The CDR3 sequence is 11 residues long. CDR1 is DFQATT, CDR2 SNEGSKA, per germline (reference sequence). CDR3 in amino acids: CSARDLDTQYF. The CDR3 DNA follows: TGCAGTGCTCGAGACTTAGATACGCAGTATTTT.

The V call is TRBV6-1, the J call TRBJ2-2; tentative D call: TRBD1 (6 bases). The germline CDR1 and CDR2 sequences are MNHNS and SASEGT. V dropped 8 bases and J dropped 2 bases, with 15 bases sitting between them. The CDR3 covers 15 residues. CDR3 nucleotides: TGTGCCAGCTCGCCGAGGGGGAGAAACACCGGGGAGCTGTTTTTT. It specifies CASSPRGRNTGELFF.